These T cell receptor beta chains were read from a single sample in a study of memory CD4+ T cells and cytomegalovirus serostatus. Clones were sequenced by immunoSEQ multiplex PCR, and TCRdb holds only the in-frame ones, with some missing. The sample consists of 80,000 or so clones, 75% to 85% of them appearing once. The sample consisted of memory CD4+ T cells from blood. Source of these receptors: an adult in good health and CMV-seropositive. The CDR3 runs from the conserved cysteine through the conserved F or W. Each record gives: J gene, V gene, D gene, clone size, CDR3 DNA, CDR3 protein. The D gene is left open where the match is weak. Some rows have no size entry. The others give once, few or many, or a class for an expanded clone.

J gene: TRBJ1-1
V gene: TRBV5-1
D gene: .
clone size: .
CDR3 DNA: TGCGCCAGCAGCTTGGCACTGACAGACGCTGAAGCTTTCTTT
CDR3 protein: CASSLALTDAEAFF

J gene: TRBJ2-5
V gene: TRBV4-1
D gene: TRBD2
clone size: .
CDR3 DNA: TGCGCCAGCAGCCAAGGTAGCCAGCGCGGGGGGCAAGAGACCCAGTACTTC
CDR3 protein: CASSQGSQRGGQETQYF

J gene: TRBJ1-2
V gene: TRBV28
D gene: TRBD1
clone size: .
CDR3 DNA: TGTGCCAGCAGTCATCAGGGGGTTGGCTACACCTTC
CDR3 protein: CASSHQGVGYTF

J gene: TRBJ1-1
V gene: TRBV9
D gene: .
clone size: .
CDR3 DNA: TGTGCCAGCAGCGAGGAGACCCTGAACACTGAAGCTTTCTTT
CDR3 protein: CASSEETLNTEAFF

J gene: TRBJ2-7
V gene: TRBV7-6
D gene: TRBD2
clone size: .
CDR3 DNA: TGTGCCAGCAGCCAATCGACTAGCGGATACGAGCAGTACTTC
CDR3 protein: CASSQSTSGYEQYF

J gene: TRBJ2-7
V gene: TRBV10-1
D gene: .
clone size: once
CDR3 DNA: TGCGCCAGTTCCTCCGGGGCCTACGAGCAGTACTTC
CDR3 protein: CASSSGAYEQYF

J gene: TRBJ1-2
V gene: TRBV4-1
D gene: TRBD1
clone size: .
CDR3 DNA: TGCGCCAGCAGCCCGGACAGGAACTATGGCTACACCTTC
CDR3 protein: CASSPDRNYGYTF

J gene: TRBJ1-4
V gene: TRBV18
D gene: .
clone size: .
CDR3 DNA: TGTGCCAGCTCACCATTGGGACTGGTGAATGAAAAACTGTTTTTT
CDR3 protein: CASSPLGLVNEKLFF

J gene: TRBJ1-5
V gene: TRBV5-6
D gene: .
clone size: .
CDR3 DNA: TGTGCCAGCAGCTCGATCCTCGGGCTGAGCAATCAGCCCCAGCATTTT
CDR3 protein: CASSSILGLSNQPQHF

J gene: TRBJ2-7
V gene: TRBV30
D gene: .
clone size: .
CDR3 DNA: TGTGCCTGGAGGGGTCCCTACGAGCAGTACTTC
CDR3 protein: CAWRGPYEQYF

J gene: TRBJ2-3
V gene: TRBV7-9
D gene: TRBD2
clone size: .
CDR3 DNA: TGTGCCAGCAGCCAGGGACTAGCGGGGACAGATACGCAGTATTTT
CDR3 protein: CASSQGLAGTDTQYF

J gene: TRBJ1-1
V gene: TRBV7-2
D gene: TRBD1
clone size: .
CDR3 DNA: TGTGCCAGCGCTCGGGGGACAGGGGAACCCACTGAAGCTTTCTTT
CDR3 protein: CASARGTGEPTEAFF

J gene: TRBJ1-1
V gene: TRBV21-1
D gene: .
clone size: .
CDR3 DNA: TGTGCCAGCATCGGTAACCCACAGGGGAGATCAAACACTGAAGCTTTCTTT
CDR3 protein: CASIGNPQGRSNTEAFF